The clone carrying this T cell receptor (beta chain) was detected only a few times. Its cognate antigen is unknown. The data belong to a study of T-cell memory formation after mild COVID-19. Study-level information: Largely donor-specific sequence clusters came from a couple of donors. General study results and limits: Several responding clones turned up in pre-infection memory, indicating that cross-reactive memory may have taken part. From day 15 to 85, contracting clones were balanced between CD4 and CD8, whereas later expanders leaned toward CD4+.

The CDR3 runs to 16 residues. Per the germline V gene, CDR1 is KGHSH and CDR2 is LQKENI. The V segment lost 2 bases and the J segment 5 bases; nucleotides outside the gene matches: 9. Constant-segment primers served in 5'RACE that generated TCR alpha and TCR beta cDNA libraries bearing sample barcodes and UMIs. Each CDR3 protein gets one entry after TCRdb re-called the 5' RACE reads with MiXCR. The sample carries 400,000 to 500,000 distinct CDR3 sequences, 20% to 25% recorded once. This sequence was found in an adult woman who had mild COVID-19 (a few samples of this study predate the infection). Cell type and time point are not known. The sequenced sample was PBMCs or a T cell subset sorted from them (not recorded which). The chain couples TRBV18 to TRBJ2-5, with 9 bases matching TRBD1. In DNA form, the CDR3 reads TGTGCCAGCTCACCAGGGACAGGGTCTTTTTTGGAGACCCAGTACTTC. Translation gives CASSPGTGSFLETQYF.